This TCR beta chain was identified in a study of cytomegalovirus exposure and HLA in healthy donors. Study-level findings and limits: The likely explanation for a cluster of highly shared sequence variants was sequencing artifact. Later, an analysis found that common viral pathogens appeared to be linked with several of the most significant clusters. There were 150 or so TCR beta chains listed as cytomegalovirus-associated.

V was shortened by 0 bases and J by 4 bases, with 15 bases between the two germline ends. This CDR3 is built from 16 residues. Germline loops: CDR1 SEHNR, CDR2 FQNEAQ (reference sequence). In the PCR, 60 Vbeta and 13 Jbeta primers were used. Here immunoSEQ multiplex PCR was the method, and the copy in TCRdb shows in-frame clones only, minus some. Here the sample spans tens of thousands of clones, around nine tenths being singletons. About this clone itself: Its specificity is not known.

The chain is built from TRBV7-9 and TRBJ1-2; D is perhaps TRBD1 (5 bases). Sample: PBMCs. The clonotype was recovered from a boy aged 5 to 17 in good health and CMV-seronegative. The CDR3 protein is CASSLAGANMGYGYTF. In DNA form, the CDR3 reads TGTGCCAGCAGCTTAGCAGGGGCTAATATGGGCTATGGCTACACCTTC.